What follows are 16 T cell receptor beta chains derived from one specimen sequenced in a study of control samples from healthy donors and cancer patients. Assay: immunoSEQ multiplex PCR; the TCRdb copy retains only in-frame clones and omits some. The sample lists more than 85,000 clones, about 90% occurring once. Sequencing was performed on blood. These receptors originate from a young woman in good health.

The V call is TRBV28, the J call TRBJ1-2; D is possibly TRBD1 (5 bases). Germline V CDR1 and CDR2: MDHEN, SYDVKM. V lost 8 bases to trimming and J lost 4 bases, with 17 bases between them. The CDR3 sequence is 14 residues long. The DNA of the CDR3 is TGTGCCAGCCTCCCGGGGGTAAGGGCCTATGGCTACACCTTC. This sequence encodes CASLPGVRAYGYTF.

The chain combines TRBV28 with TRBJ2-1; 12 bases line up with TRBD2. V lost 8 bases to trimming and J lost 7 bases; unmatched junction nucleotides: 12. This CDR3 is built from 16 residues. The V gene's germline CDR1 is MDHEN and CDR2 SYDVKM. CDR3 in DNA: TGTGCCAGCCTCCCACTACTAGCGGGGGGTGGAAATGAGCAGTTCTTC. Amino acid sequence: CASLPLLAGGGNEQFF.

The chain couples TRBV6-6 to TRBJ1-1, with TRBD1 identical over 8 bases. The CDR3 is made up of 15 amino acids. Germline V gene sequence: CDR1 MNHNY, CDR2 SVGAGI (reference sequence). The junction had 12 bases not matched to a gene; V was cut back by 6 bases and J by 6 bases. The CDR3 DNA is TGTGCCAGCAGCCATTCGGACAGGGCGTTTGCTGAAGCTTTCTTT. Encoded protein: CASSHSDRAFAEAFF.

The V gene is TRBV14, the J gene TRBJ1-6, with a possible D match to TRBD1 (5 bases). Between the trimmed V and J ends, which lost 4 bases and 0 bases, there was a span of 13 bases. CDR1 is SGHDN and CDR2 is FVKESK in the germline V gene. The CDR3 extends over 17 amino acids. The CDR3 DNA sequence: TGTGCCAGCAGCCTCAGGGACCAAAGCTCCTATAATTCACCCCTCCACTTT. Translation: CASSLRDQSSYNSPLHF.

The V call is TRBV19, the J call TRBJ2-7; the match to TRBD1 covers 9 bases. Germline lookup yields CDR1 LNHDA and CDR2 SQIVND (reference sequence). The CDR3 runs to 14 residues. The V and J ends lost 4 bases and 2 bases, in that order; junction bases with no gene match: 3. The CDR3 DNA is TGTGCCAGTAGTAAGGGACAGGGTCCCTACGAGCAGTACTTC. Translating gives CASSKGQGPYEQYF.

This chain uses TRBV7-9 with TRBJ2-7, with TRBD2 matching 11 bases. Unmatched junction bases numbered 7, after V lost 4 bases and J lost 5 bases. The CDR3 is made up of 15 amino acids. CDR1 SEHNR and CDR2 FQNEAQ come from the germline V gene (reference sequence). As DNA, the CDR3 is TGTGCCAGCAGCTACCAGACTAGCGGGAATAACGAGCAGTACTTC. Its translation: CASSYQTSGNNEQYF.

This chain joins TRBV19 and TRBJ1-5; D is perhaps TRBD1 (5 bases). From germline, CDR1 is LNHDA and CDR2 SQIVND (reference sequence). V was trimmed by 7 bases and J by 5 bases, leaving 9 bases between them. The CDR3 spans 12 residues. The CDR3, as DNA: TGTGCCAGTACCCGGGACCATCAGCCCCAGCATTTT. Its translation is CASTRDHQPQHF.

The V call is TRBV11-2, the J call TRBJ1-5; D not resolved. CDR1 SGHAT and CDR2 FQNNGV come from the germline V gene. The CDR3 spans 14 residues. With 1 base removed from V and 9 bases from J, the gap between germline ends came to 13 bases. The CDR3: CASSLGGGRTPQHF. For the CDR3, the DNA is TGTGCCAGCAGCTTAGGGGGAGGGAGAACGCCCCAGCATTTT.

This chain uses TRBV18 with TRBJ1-5; 8 bases map to TRBD1. Germline V gene sequence: CDR1 KGHSH, CDR2 LQKENI. Trimming removed 3 bases from V and 1 base from J; junction bases left unmatched: 5. This CDR3 has 16 residues. CDR3 bases: TGTGCCAGCTCACCTGGGCCAGGGGGCAGCAATCAGCCCCAGCATTTT. It specifies CASSPGPGGSNQPQHF.

This chain's CDR3 is CASSGVNSYEQYF. The CDR3 nucleotides read TGTGCCAGCAGCGGGGTAAACTCCTACGAGCAGTACTTC. The V and J genes are TRBV9 and TRBJ2-7; no reliable D call. Germline CDR1 and CDR2: SGDLS and YYNGEE. V was shortened by 3 bases and J by 0 bases, with 7 bases between the two germline ends. This CDR3 has 13 residues.

The chain recombines TRBV2 with TRBJ1-1; 7 bases align to TRBD1. CDR3 length equals 14 residues. Germline V gives CDR1 SNHLY, CDR2 FYNNEI. After removal of 5 bases from V and 2 bases from J, the junction contained 5 bases not matched to a gene. The CDR3 spells CASSYRDRNTEAFF. The DNA for the CDR3 is TGTGCCAGCAGTTACCGGGACAGAAACACTGAAGCTTTCTTT. The full variable domain, rest sourced from reference TRBV2 and TRBJ1-1, is EPEVTQTPSHQVTQMGQEVILRCVPISNHLYFYWYRQILGQKVEFLVSFYNNEISEKSEIFDDQFSVERPDGSNFTLKIRSTKLEDSAMYFCASSYRDRNTEAFFGQGTRLTVV.

The chain employs TRBV6-6 and TRBJ1-5; 11 nucleotides agree with TRBD1. CDR3 length: 13 residues. Germline assignment: CDR1 MNHNY and CDR2 SVGAGI (reference sequence). V shed 4 bases and J 7 bases; nucleotides not matched to a gene: 0. The CDR3 DNA reads TGTGCCAGCAGTTGGACAGGGGGCCAGCCCCAGCATTTT. Translated, it gives CASSWTGGQPQHF.

The CDR3 reads CASSPPGQGSTDTQYF. In DNA form, the CDR3 reads TGTGCCAGCTCACCACCGGGACAGGGAAGCACAGATACGCAGTATTTT. This chain joins TRBV18 and TRBJ2-3; 9 nucleotides align to TRBD1. Per the germline V gene, CDR1 is KGHSH and CDR2 is LQKENI. CDR3 length: 16 amino acids. Trimming cost V 0 bases and J 0 bases; bases outside gene matches: 1.

The V call is TRBV28, the J call TRBJ2-2; no definite D call. The germline V gene encodes CDR1 MDHEN and CDR2 SYDVKM. The V end lost 3 bases, the J end lost 4 bases, and 9 bases lay between the germline ends. CDR3 length equals 14 residues. The CDR3 here is CASSFLSTTGELFF. CDR3 bases: TGTGCCAGCAGTTTTCTAAGTACCACCGGGGAGCTGTTTTTT.

This clone occurred once. The rearrangement uses TRBV5-6 and TRBJ2-1; the D is unclear. Trimming took off 2 bases at V and 7 bases at J, with 10 bases between the two ends. CDR1 and CDR2 (germline): SGHDT, YYEEEE. This CDR3 is built from 13 residues. The CDR3 loop reads CASSFPDLNEQFF. DNA of the CDR3: TGTGCCAGCAGCTTCCCTGACTTGAATGAGCAGTTCTTC.

The gene calls are TRBV2 and TRBJ1-2, with D uncertain. The germline gives CDR1 SNHLY, CDR2 FYNNEI. With 5 bases removed from V and 1 base from J, the gap between germline ends came to 11 bases. This CDR3 contains 14 residues. The CDR3 spells CASSFDVFNYGYTF. The CDR3 DNA sequence: TGTGCCAGCAGTTTTGACGTTTTTAACTATGGCTACACCTTC.